The entry below describes one T cell receptor (beta chain). In the authors' workflow: The assay estimated nucleated cells by amplifying reference gene primers. Profiling relied on immunoSEQ multiplex PCR, and the TCRdb table lists in-frame clones only, not all of them. V, J and clone size were drawn from that table, and D and trimming were deduced from the DNA. The table records about 280,000 clones, approximately 86% of them present only once. This sample stems from a study of blood T cell repertoires in COVID-19. On the study more broadly: COVID-19 samples collected from the United States, Italy and Spain covered acute and convalescent phases. PBMCs, B-cell-depleted T cells, or T cells provided the cDNA or gDNA that made up the material.

This CDR3 is 15 amino acids long. The V gene's germline CDR1 is SNHLY and CDR2 FYNNEI. Trimming pared 5 bases from V and 5 bases from J, leaving 18 bases between. A Seattle source enrolled patients during active infection and followed them longitudinally. The material sequenced was peripheral blood. The J gene is TRBJ1-1, the V gene TRBV2; tentatively, D is TRBD1 (6 bases). The TCR sequence derives from a woman aged 70-85 years with COVID-19, enrolled during active disease. The CDR3 DNA reads as TGTGCCAGCAGTTGGCGTACTGGGACACCGACTGAAGCTTTCTTT. Encoded protein: CASSWRTGTPTEAFF. Based on the CDR3 plus reference TRBV2 and TRBJ1-1, the full variable domain is EPEVTQTPSHQVTQMGQEVILRCVPISNHLYFYWYRQILGQKVEFLVSFYNNEISEKSEIFDDQFSVERPDGSNFTLKIRSTKLEDSAMYFCASSWRTGTPTEAFFGQGTRLTVV.